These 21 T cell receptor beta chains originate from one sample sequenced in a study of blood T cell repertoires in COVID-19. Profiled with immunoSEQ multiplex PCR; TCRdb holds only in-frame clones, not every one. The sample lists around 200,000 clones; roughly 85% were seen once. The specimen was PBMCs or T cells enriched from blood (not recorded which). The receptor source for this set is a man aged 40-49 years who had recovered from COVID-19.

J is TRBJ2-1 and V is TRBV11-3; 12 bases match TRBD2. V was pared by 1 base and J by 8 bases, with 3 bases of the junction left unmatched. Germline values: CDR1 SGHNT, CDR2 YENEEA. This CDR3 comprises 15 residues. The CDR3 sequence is CASSLGLAGGHEQFF. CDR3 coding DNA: TGTGCCAGCAGCTTAGGCCTAGCGGGGGGGCATGAGCAGTTCTTC.

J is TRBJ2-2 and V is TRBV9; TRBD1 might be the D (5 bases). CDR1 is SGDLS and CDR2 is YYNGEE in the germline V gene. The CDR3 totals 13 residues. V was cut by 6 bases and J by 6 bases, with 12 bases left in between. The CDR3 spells CASTQVNAGELFF. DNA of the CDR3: TGTGCCAGCACACAGGTTAACGCCGGGGAGCTGTTTTTT. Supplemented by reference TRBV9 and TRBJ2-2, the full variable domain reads DSGVTQTPKHLITATGQRVTLRCSPRSGDLSVYWYQQSLDQGLQFLIQYYNGEERAKGNILERFSAQQFPDLHSELNLSSLELGDSALYFCASTQVNAGELFFGEGSRLTVL.

The CDR3 DNA sequence: TGTGCCAGCAGTTTAGAAACAGCATCCCTTTCTGGGGCCAACGTCCTGACTTTC. This gives the protein CASSLETASLSGANVLTF. The chain employs TRBV27 and TRBJ2-6; D not certain. The CDR3 has 18 residues. Trimming shortened V by 2 bases and J by 1 base, and 15 bases separated the two germline ends. The V gene's germline CDR1 is MNHEY and CDR2 SMNVEV (reference sequence).

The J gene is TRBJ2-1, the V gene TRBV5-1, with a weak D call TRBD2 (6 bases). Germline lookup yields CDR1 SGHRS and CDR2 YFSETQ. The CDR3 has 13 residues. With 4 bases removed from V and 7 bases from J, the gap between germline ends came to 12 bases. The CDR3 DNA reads TGCGCCAGCAGCGCGGGACTTCCTAATGAGCAGTTCTTC. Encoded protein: CASSAGLPNEQFF.

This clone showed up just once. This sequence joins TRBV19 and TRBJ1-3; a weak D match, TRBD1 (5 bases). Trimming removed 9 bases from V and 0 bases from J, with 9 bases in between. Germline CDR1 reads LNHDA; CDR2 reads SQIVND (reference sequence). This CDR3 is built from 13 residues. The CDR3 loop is CASRGVSGNTIYF. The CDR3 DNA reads TGTGCCAGCCGGGGGGTCTCTGGAAACACCATATATTTT.

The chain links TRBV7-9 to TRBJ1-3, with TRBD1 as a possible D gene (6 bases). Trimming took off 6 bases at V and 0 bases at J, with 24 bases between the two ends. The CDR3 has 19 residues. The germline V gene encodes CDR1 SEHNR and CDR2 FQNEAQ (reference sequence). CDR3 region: CASRTPRSGGAHSGNTIYF. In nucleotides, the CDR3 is TGTGCCAGCAGGACCCCGCGGAGTGGGGGCGCACACTCTGGAAACACCATATATTTT.

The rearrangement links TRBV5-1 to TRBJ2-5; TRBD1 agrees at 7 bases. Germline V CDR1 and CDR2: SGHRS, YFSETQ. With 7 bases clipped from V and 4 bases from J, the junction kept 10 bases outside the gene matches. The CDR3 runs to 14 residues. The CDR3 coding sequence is TGCGCCAGCCAATCCCTACAGGGGACAGAGACCCAGTACTTC. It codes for CASQSLQGTETQYF. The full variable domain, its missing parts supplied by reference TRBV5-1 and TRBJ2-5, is KAGVTQTPRYLIKTRGQQVTLSCSPISGHRSVSWYQQTPGQGLQFLFEYFSETQRNKGNFPGRFSGRQFSNSRSEMNVSTLELGDSALYLCASQSLQGTETQYFGPGTRLLVL.

CDR3 protein: CASSLSPMSLLLRVYNEQFF. The DNA of the CDR3 is TGTGCCAGCAGTTTAAGCCCTATGTCCCTCCTACTTCGGGTTTACAATGAGCAGTTCTTC. The chain recombines TRBV28 with TRBJ2-1; D gene uncertain. This CDR3 is built from 20 residues. Germline CDR1 MDHEN, CDR2 SYDVKM. Trimming pared 2 bases from V and 4 bases from J, leaving 27 bases between.

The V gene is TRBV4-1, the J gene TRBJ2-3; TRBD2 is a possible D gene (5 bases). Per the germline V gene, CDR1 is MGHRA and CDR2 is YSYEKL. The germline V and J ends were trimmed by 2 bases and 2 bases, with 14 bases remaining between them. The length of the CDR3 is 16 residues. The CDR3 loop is CASSQHGSVFTDTQYF. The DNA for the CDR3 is TGCGCCAGCAGCCAACATGGGAGTGTCTTCACAGATACGCAGTATTTT.

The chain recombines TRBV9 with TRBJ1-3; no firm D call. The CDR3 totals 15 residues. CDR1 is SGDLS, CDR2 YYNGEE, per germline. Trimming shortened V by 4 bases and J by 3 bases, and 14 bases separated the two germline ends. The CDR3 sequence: CASSFTGEDGNTIYF. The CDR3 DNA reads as TGTGCCAGCAGCTTCACGGGAGAGGATGGAAACACCATATATTTT.

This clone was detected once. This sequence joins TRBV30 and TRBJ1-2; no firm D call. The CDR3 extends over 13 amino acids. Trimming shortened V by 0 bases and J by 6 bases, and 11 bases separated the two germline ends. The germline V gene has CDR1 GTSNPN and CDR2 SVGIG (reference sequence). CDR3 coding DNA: TGTGCCTGGAGTGTGAATCGGAGGGATGGCTACACCTTC. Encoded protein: CAWSVNRRDGYTF.

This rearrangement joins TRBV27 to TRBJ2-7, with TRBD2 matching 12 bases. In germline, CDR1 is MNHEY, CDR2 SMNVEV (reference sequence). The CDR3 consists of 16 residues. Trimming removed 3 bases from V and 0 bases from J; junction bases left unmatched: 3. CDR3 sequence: CASSFTLAGGSYEQYF. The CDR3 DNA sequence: TGTGCCAGCAGTTTTACACTAGCGGGAGGCTCCTACGAGCAGTACTTC.

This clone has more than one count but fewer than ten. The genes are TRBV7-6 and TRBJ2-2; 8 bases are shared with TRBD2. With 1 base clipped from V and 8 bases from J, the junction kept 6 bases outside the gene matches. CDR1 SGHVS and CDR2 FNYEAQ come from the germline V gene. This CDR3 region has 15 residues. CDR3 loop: CASSLGAGARGELFF. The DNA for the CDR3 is TGTGCCAGCAGCTTAGGAGCGGGGGCTCGAGGGGAGCTGTTTTTT.

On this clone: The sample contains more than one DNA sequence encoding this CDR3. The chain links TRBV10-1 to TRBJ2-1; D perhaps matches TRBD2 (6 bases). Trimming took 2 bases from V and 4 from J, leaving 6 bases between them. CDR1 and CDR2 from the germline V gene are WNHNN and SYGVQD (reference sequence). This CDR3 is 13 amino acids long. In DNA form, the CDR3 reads TGCGCCAGCAGTGAGGGGACTTACAATGAGCAGTTCTTC. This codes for CASSEGTYNEQFF.

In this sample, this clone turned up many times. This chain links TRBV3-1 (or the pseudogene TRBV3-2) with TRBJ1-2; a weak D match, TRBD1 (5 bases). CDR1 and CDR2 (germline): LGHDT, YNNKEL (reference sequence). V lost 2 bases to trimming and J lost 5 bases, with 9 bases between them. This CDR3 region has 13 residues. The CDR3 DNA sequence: TGTGCCAGCAGCCAACCACAGGCGTATGGCTACACCTTC. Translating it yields CASSQPQAYGYTF.

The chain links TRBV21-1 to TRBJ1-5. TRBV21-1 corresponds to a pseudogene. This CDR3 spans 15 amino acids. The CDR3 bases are TGTGCCAGCAGCAACCACGGTTTTAGCAATCAGCCCCAGCATTTT. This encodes CASSNHGFSNQPQHF.

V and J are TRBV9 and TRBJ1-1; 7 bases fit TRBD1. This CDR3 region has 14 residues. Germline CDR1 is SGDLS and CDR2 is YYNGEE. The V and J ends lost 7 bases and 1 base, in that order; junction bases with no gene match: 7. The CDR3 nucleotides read TGTGCCAGCGGACCAACAGGGGAGAACACTGAAGCTTTCTTT. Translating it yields CASGPTGENTEAFF.

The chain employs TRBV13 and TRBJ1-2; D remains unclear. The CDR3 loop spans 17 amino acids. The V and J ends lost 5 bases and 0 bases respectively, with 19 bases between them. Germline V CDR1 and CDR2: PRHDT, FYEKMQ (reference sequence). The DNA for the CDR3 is TGTGCCAGCAGCCCAAATCGGGCGGACTCAGCTAACTATGGCTACACCTTC. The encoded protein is CASSPNRADSANYGYTF. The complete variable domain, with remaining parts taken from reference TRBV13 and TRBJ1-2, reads AAGVIQSPRHLIKEKRETATLKCYPIPRHDTVYWYQQGPGQDPQFLISFYEKMQSDKGSIPDRFSAQQFSDYHSELNMSSLELGDSALYFCASSPNRADSANYGYTFGSGTRLTVV.

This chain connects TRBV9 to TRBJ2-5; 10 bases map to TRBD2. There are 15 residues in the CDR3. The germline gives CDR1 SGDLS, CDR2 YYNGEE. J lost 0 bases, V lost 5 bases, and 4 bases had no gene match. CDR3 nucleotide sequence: TGTGCCAGCAGTAGCGGGGGGTCGTACCAAGAGACCCAGTACTTC. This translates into CASSSGGSYQETQYF.

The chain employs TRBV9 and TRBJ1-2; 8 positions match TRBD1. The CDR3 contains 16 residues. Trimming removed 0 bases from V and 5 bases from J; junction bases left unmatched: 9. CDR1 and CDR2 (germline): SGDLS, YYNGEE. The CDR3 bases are TGTGCCAGCAGCGTAGGAAATGCAGGGGGCGCATATGGCTACACCTTC. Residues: CASSVGNAGGAYGYTF.

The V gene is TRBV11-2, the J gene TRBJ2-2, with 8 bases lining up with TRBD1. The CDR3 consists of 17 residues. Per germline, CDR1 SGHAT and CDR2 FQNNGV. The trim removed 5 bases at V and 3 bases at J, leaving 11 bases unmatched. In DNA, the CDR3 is TGTGCCAGCAGCCGGAACTTCAGGGGGCTGGACACCGGGGAGCTGTTTTTT. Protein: CASSRNFRGLDTGELFF. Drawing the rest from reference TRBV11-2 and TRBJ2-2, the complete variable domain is EAGVAQSPRYKIIEKRQSVAFWCNPISGHATLYWYQQILGQGPKLLIQFQNNGVVDDSQLPKDRFSAERLKGVDSTLKIQPAKLEDSAVYLCASSRNFRGLDTGELFFGEGSRLTVL.